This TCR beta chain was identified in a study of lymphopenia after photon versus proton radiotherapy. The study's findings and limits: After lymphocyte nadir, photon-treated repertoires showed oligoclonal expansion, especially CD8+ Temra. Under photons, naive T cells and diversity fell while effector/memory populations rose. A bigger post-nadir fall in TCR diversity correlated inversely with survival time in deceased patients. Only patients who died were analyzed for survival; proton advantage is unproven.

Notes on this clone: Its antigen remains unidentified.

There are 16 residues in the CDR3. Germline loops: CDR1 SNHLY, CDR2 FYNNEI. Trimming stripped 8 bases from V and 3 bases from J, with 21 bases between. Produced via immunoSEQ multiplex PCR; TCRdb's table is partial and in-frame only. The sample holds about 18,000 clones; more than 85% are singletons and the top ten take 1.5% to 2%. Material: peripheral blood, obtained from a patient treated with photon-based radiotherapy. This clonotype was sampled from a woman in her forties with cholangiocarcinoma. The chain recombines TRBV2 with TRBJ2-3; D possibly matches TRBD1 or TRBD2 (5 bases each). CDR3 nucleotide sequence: TGTGCCAGCCGGGACCGGGTAGGCAGATTGACAGATACGCAGTATTTT. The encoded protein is CASRDRVGRLTDTQYF.